The rows below give T cell receptor beta chains drawn from one sample of a study of blood T cell repertoires in COVID-19. The repertoire was sequenced with immunoSEQ multiplex PCR; TCRdb's copy has only in-frame clones and lacks some. The sample comprises approximately 63,000 clones, approximately 79% of which are singletons, and less than 6% rests with the top ten. Sequenced: peripheral blood. The receptors were sampled from a woman in her 70s with acute or convalescent COVID-19. The CDR3 runs from the conserved cysteine through the conserved F or W. Each record gives: J gene, clone size, D gene, V gene, CDR3 protein, CDR3 DNA. A D gene is named only where the DNA matches it firmly. Expanded clones get a size class; other rows say once, few or many, or leave the size out.

TRBJ2-5	many	TRBD2	TRBV4-2	CASSPQTSTRETQYF	TGTGCCAGCAGCCCCCAGACTAGCACTCGGGAGACCCAGTACTTC
TRBJ1-2	once	.	TRBV19	CASSIIAGSGAPANYGYTF	TGTGCCAGTAGTATTATCGCCGGGTCAGGGGCTCCTGCTAACTATGGCTACACCTTC
TRBJ1-6	few	TRBD1	TRBV13	CASSSEGTESSYNSPLHF	TGTGCCAGCAGCTCCGAGGGGACAGAAAGCTCCTATAATTCACCCCTCCACTTT
TRBJ2-2	.	.	TRBV7-8	CASSPRHGGPSELFF	TGTGCCAGCAGCCCCCGACATGGAGGTCCTTCGGAGCTGTTTTTT
TRBJ2-7	.	.	TRBV19	CASSTQQGSQYF	TGTGCCAGTAGTACGCAGCAGGGTTCTCAGTACTTC
TRBJ1-1	.	TRBD1	TRBV24-1	CATSDSGDRGDTEAFF	TGTGCCACCAGTGATAGTGGGGACAGGGGCGACACTGAAGCTTTCTTT
TRBJ2-7	.	.	TRBV12-3/TRBV12-4	CASTRGSRDEQYF	TGTGCCAGCACTAGGGGATCTCGGGACGAGCAGTACTTC
TRBJ1-3	.	.	TRBV10-2	CASRTDGGSGNTIYF	TGCGCCAGCAGAACCGACGGGGGCTCTGGAAACACCATATATTTT
TRBJ1-1	.	.	TRBV2	CASSDGQVLNTEAFF	TGTGCCAGCAGTGATGGGCAGGTTTTGAACACTGAAGCTTTCTTT
TRBJ2-2	.	.	TRBV2	CASSGQPLGELFF	TGTGCCAGCAGTGGACAACCCTTAGGGGAGCTGTTTTTT
TRBJ2-7	.	TRBD1	TRBV5-6	CASSPLTGTGDYEQYF	TGTGCCAGCAGCCCGCTAACCGGGACAGGGGACTACGAGCAGTACTTC
TRBJ1-4	.	.	TRBV11-2	CASSRYSEGAKLFF	TGTGCCAGCAGCCGATACAGTGAAGGGGCGAAACTGTTTTTT
TRBJ2-1	.	TRBD2	TRBV7-8	CASSSKGLAGGSTYNEQFF	TGTGCCAGCAGCTCGAAAGGACTAGCGGGGGGCTCGACCTACAATGAGCAGTTCTTC
TRBJ2-7	.	.	TRBV4-2	CASSQAQLREKRVPEQYF	TGTGCCAGCAGCCAGGCCCAGCTCCGGGAGAAGAGGGTTCCGGAGCAGTACTTC
TRBJ1-3	.	TRBD1	TRBV5-1	CAMQPGTAIYSGNTIYF	TGCGCCATGCAGCCCGGGACAGCAATCTACTCTGGAAACACCATATATTTT
TRBJ1-2	.	.	TRBV2	CASRQDSNYGYTF	TGTGCCAGCAGACAGGACAGTAACTATGGCTACACCTTC
TRBJ2-2	.	.	TRBV11-3	CASSVDRAYTGELFF	TGTGCCAGCAGCGTTGACAGAGCGTATACCGGGGAGCTGTTTTTT
TRBJ1-1	.	.	TRBV11-2	CASSLDRPQHNTEAFF	TGTGCCAGCAGCTTAGATCGACCACAGCATAACACTGAAGCTTTCTTT
TRBJ1-1	few	.	TRBV6-1	CASSERPGRPEAFF	TGTGCCAGCAGTGAACGGCCGGGTAGACCTGAAGCTTTCTTT
TRBJ2-5	.	.	TRBV5-4	CASSLWGVPGTQYF	TGTGCCAGCAGCTTGTGGGGGGTCCCAGGGACCCAGTACTTC
TRBJ1-3	.	.	TRBV7-2	CASRSGQSGNTIYF	TGTGCCAGCAGATCTGGACAGTCTGGAAACACCATATATTTT
TRBJ1-2	once	.	TRBV12-3/TRBV12-4	CATQNPWGYTF	TGTGCCACACAGAACCCCTGGGGCTACACCTTC
TRBJ1-2	.	.	TRBV28	CASGWTATYYGYTF	TGTGCCAGCGGATGGACAGCGACCTACTATGGCTACACCTTC
TRBJ2-3	.	TRBD1	TRBV19	CASSSRDRVADTQYF	TGTGCCAGTAGCAGCCGGGACAGGGTGGCAGATACGCAGTATTTT
TRBJ2-7	few	.	TRBV30	CAWSGPPNRYEQYF	TGTGCCTGGTCTGGGCCCCCTAATCGTTACGAGCAGTACTTC
TRBJ1-5	.	TRBD1	TRBV30	CAWSQGQTLQPQHF	TGTGCCTGGAGTCAGGGACAGACCTTACAGCCCCAGCATTTT
TRBJ1-6	.	.	TRBV2	CASRGFNRAGGNSPLHF	TGTGCCAGCAGAGGATTTAACAGGGCGGGAGGGAATTCACCCCTCCACTTT
TRBJ1-4	.	TRBD1	TRBV5-6	CASSFGTGSYEKLFF	TGTGCCAGCAGCTTCGGGACAGGGTCCTATGAAAAACTGTTTTTT
TRBJ2-1	.	TRBD2	TRBV5-4	CASRHSSGGVLGQFF	TGTGCCAGCAGGCATTCTAGCGGGGGAGTTTTGGGGCAGTTCTTC
TRBJ1-2	.	.	TRBV23-1	CASSQSREYGYTF	TGCGCCAGCAGTCAATCGAGGGAGTATGGCTACACCTTC
TRBJ1-2	once	.	TRBV25-1	CASSETGLANYGYTF	TGTGCCAGCAGTGAAACCGGACTAGCTAACTATGGCTACACCTTC
TRBJ1-5	.	TRBD1	TRBV11-2	CASSLGTGPNQPQHF	TGTGCCAGCAGCTTGGGGACAGGGCCTAATCAGCCCCAGCATTTT
TRBJ1-1	.	.	TRBV18	CASSRQGSETEAFF	TGTGCCAGCTCACGGCAGGGATCAGAAACTGAAGCTTTCTTT
TRBJ2-1	few	.	TRBV30	CAWSLAVNEQFF	TGTGCCTGGAGTCTGGCAGTCAATGAGCAGTTCTTC
TRBJ2-2	.	.	TRBV12-5	CASGLVASSNTGELFF	TGTGCTAGTGGTTTGGTAGCGTCTTCGAACACCGGGGAGCTGTTTTTT
TRBJ1-6	.	.	TRBV27	CASSLRPYSSSYNSPLHF	TGTGCCAGCAGTTTACGCCCGTATTCGAGCTCCTATAATTCACCCCTCCACTTT
TRBJ2-7	.	.	TRBV6-6	CASSYAGYEQYF	TGTGCCAGCAGTTACGCAGGGTACGAGCAGTACTTC
TRBJ1-3	once	.	TRBV28	CASRKGLAAGNTIYF	TGTGCCAGCAGAAAAGGACTCGCTGCTGGAAACACCATATATTTT